Listed here are 6 T cell receptor beta chains from one sample, sequenced in a study of shared clonotypes between healthy human individuals. Produced via immunoSEQ multiplex PCR; TCRdb's table is partial and in-frame only. In the table there are roughly 2,500,000 clones, 80% to 95% of which are singletons. Source material: naive CD4+ T cells from PBMCs. Subset defined: CD45RA+ positively selected. The receptor set was obtained from a man aged 18 to 35 in good health. Some clones in this sample may be carry-over from other donors' samples.

The chain links TRBV7-2 to TRBJ2-5; D is unresolved. CDR1 and CDR2 from the germline V gene are SGHTA and FQGNSA. The CDR3 sequence is 13 residues long. The ends were cut back, 5 bases at V and 0 bases at J, with 7 bases in the middle. Here the CDR3 reads CASSRTDQETQYF. CDR3 coding DNA: TGTGCCAGCAGCCGGACCGACCAAGAGACCCAGTACTTC.

The chain carries TRBV4-3 and TRBJ2-3, with D perhaps TRBD1 (7 bases). The CDR3 sequence is 17 residues long. The germline V and J ends were trimmed by 0 bases and 3 bases, with 16 bases remaining between them. Per the germline V gene, CDR1 is LGHNA and CDR2 is YSLEER. CDR3 sequence reads: CASSQDRGRGETDTQYF. CDR3 in DNA: TGCGCCAGCAGCCAAGATCGGGGCAGGGGGGAAACAGATACGCAGTATTTT.

This clone was seen once. V is TRBV14 and J is TRBJ2-1; D is ambiguous. In germline, CDR1 is SGHDN, CDR2 FVKESK. The CDR3 covers 18 residues. V lost 0 bases and J lost 0, with 15 bases in between. The CDR3 here is CASSQELWAGNSYNEQFF. For the CDR3, the DNA is TGTGCCAGCAGCCAAGAGCTTTGGGCAGGCAACTCCTACAATGAGCAGTTCTTC. The full variable domain, its missing parts supplied by reference TRBV14 and TRBJ2-1, is EAGVTQFPSHSVIEKGQTVTLRCDPISGHDNLYWYRRVMGKEIKFLLHFVKESKQDESGMPNNRFLAERTGGTYSTLKVQPAELEDSGVYFCASSQELWAGNSYNEQFFGPGTRLTVL.

In its sample, this clone was seen once. The chain has TRBV28 and TRBJ2-1; 13 bases map to TRBD2. The CDR3 sequence is 16 residues long. Germline V gives CDR1 MDHEN, CDR2 SYDVKM. The V gene end was trimmed by 7 bases and the J gene end by 5 bases; junction bases not matched to a gene: 8. CDR3 DNA: TGTGCCAGCACCCAAGGAGGGACTAGCGGGAACAATGAGCAGTTCTTC. It specifies CASTQGGTSGNNEQFF.

The rearrangement joins TRBV5-4 to TRBJ1-5, with TRBD1 matching over 8 bases. The V segment lost 4 bases and the J segment 5 bases; nucleotides outside the gene matches: 5. CDR3 length: 14 residues. Germline loops: CDR1 SGHNT, CDR2 YYREEE (reference sequence). The CDR3 DNA is TGTGCCAGCAGCCTTCAGGGGGCGTATCAGCCCCAGCATTTT. This sequence encodes CASSLQGAYQPQHF. The full variable domain, completed using reference TRBV5-4 and TRBJ1-5, is ETGVTQSPTHLIKTRGQQVTLRCSSQSGHNTVSWYQQALGQGPQFIFQYYREEENGRGNFPPRFSGLQFPNYSSELNVNALELDDSALYLCASSLQGAYQPQHFGDGTRLSIL.

The J gene is TRBJ1-2, the V gene TRBV7-2, with a possible D match to TRBD1 (6 bases). The CDR3 extends over 16 amino acids. Germline V gene lookup returns CDR1 SGHTA and CDR2 FQGNSA. The germline V and J ends were trimmed by 5 bases and 1 base, with 17 bases remaining between them. CDR3 sequence reads: CASSRGAYRVNYGYTF. DNA for the CDR3: TGTGCCAGCAGCCGAGGGGCTTACAGGGTTAACTATGGCTACACCTTC.